This TCR beta chain emerged from a study of T cell changes during pregnancy in multiple sclerosis. Using immunoSEQ multiplex PCR, the repertoire was profiled, and TCRdb retains in-frame clones only, with some absent. The sample includes roughly 57,000 clones, 94% of them seen just once. In germline, CDR1 is GTSNPN, CDR2 SVGIG (reference sequence). Trimming took 5 bases from V and 6 from J; bases not matched to a gene: 11. The CDR3 extends over 15 amino acids. Here the sequenced sample was CD8+ T cells from peripheral blood mononuclear cells, taken after pregnancy. This TCR came from a female donor with multiple sclerosis, enrolled in a pregnancy study. The gene calls are TRBV30 and TRBJ2-1; TRBD2 aligns across 9 bases. The CDR3 loop reads CAWARGGRAFNEQFF. CDR3 nucleotide sequence: TGTGCCTGGGCCAGGGGCGGGAGGGCGTTCAATGAGCAGTTCTTC. Supplemented by reference TRBV30 and TRBJ2-1, the full variable domain reads SQTIHQWPATLVQPVGSPLSLECTVEGTSNPNLYWYRQAAGRGLQLLFYSVGIGQISSEVPQNLSASRPQDRQFILSSKKLLLSDSGFYLCAWARGGRAFNEQFFGPGTRLTVL.